This T cell receptor beta chain was documented in a study of PD-L1 blockade in urothelial cancer. Looking at the study overall: The authors examined blood 3 weeks (second dose) and 6 weeks after treatment start.

V was cut by 8 bases and J by 7 bases, with 14 bases left in between. The CDR3 spans 13 residues. Germline V gene sequence: CDR1 MNHNY, CDR2 SVGAGI (reference sequence). This table comes from immunoSEQ multiplex PCR, and its TCRdb copy is limited to in-frame clones, with some not included. The sample lists about 30,000 clones, over 80% seen once, with approximately 2.1% in the top ten. Anywhere from 1 to 8 samples came from each patient, spanning pretreatment and on-treatment. Study-level findings and limits: Below-median pretreatment blood TCR clonality predicted better survival.

This clone is judged medium-sized. Its specificity is unknown. The chain combines TRBV6-6 with TRBJ2-2; TRBD2 might be the D (6 bases). The starting material was PBMCs, obtained around atezolizumab (anti-PD-L1) treatment. The sequence came from a man aged 50 or older with urothelial cancer. The CDR3 loop reads CASRRGEVGELFF. CDR3 DNA sequence: TGTGCCAGCCGGCGAGGGGAGGTCGGGGAGCTGTTTTTT.